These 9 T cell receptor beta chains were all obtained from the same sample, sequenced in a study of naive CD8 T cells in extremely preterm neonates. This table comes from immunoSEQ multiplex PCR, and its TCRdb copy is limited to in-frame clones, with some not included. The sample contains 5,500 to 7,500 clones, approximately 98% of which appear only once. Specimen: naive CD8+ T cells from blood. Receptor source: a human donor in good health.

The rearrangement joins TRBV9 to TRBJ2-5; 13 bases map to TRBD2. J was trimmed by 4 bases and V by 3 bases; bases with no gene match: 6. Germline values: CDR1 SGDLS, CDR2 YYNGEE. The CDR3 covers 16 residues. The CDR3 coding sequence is TGTGCCAGCAGCGCCCGACTAGCGGGAGGAGGAGAGACCCAGTACTTC. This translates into CASSARLAGGGETQYF.

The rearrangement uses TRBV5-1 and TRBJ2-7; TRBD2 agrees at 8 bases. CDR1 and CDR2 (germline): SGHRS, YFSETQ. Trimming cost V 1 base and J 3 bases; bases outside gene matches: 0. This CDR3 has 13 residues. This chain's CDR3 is CASSLTSGYEQYF. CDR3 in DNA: TGCGCCAGCAGCTTGACTAGCGGCTACGAGCAGTACTTC.

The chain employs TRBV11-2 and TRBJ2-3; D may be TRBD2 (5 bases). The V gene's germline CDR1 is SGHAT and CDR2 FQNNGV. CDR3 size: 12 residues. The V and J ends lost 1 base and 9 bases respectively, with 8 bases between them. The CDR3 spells CASSLGERTQYF. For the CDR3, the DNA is TGTGCCAGCAGCTTAGGGGAGAGAACGCAGTATTTT.

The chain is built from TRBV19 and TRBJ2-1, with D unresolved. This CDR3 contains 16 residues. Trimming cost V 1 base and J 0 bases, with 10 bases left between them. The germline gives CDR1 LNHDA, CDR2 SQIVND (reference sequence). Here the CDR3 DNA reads TGTGCCAGTAGTATAGTTCGGGTGAGCTCCTACAATGAGCAGTTCTTC. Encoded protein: CASSIVRVSSYNEQFF.

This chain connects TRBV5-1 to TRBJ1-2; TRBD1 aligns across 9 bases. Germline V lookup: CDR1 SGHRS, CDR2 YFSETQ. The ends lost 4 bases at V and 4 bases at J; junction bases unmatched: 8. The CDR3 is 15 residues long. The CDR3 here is CASSPRTGAIYGYTF. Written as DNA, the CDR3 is TGCGCCAGCAGCCCGAGGACAGGGGCGATCTATGGCTACACCTTC.

CDR3: CASSWGGTEAFF. CDR3 DNA: TGCGCCAGCAGCTGGGGGGGCACTGAAGCTTTCTTT. The genes are TRBV5-1 and TRBJ1-1, with D maybe TRBD1 (5 bases). Germline values: CDR1 SGHRS, CDR2 YFSETQ. The length of the CDR3 is 12 residues. Trimming took off 3 bases at V and 4 bases at J, with 7 bases between the two ends.

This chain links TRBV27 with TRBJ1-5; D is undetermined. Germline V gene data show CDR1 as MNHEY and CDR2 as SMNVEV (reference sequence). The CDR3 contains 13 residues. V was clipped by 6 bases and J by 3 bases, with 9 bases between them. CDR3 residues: CASSRQFNQPQHF. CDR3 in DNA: TGTGCCAGCAGCAGACAATTCAATCAGCCCCAGCATTTT.

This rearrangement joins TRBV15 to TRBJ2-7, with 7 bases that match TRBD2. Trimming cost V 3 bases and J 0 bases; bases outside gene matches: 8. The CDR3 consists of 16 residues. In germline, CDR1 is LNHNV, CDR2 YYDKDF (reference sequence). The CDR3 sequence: CATSRVVAGPSYEQYF. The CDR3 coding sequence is TGTGCCACCAGCAGGGTGGTAGCGGGTCCCTCCTACGAGCAGTACTTC.

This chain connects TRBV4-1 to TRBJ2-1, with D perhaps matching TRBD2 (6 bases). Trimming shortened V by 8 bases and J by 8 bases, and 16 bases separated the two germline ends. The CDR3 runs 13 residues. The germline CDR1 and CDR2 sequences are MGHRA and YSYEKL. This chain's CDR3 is CASQERESDEQFF. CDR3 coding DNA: TGCGCCAGCCAGGAACGGGAGAGCGATGAGCAGTTCTTC.